Sequencing of this T cell receptor (beta chain) was carried out in a study of T cells after yellow fever vaccination (dated by TCRdb to the late 2010s). As for the study more broadly: The SMART-Seq v4 Ultra Low Input RNA kit was used to prepare libraries from fractions with low cell numbers. Bulk TCR alpha and beta repertoires were sequenced longitudinally to track T-cell clones before and after primary and booster YFV17D yellow fever vaccination. Two healthy male donors made up the cohort, one aged 18 to 29 years and the other aged 30 to 40 years. Blood samples were taken at several timepoints before and after primary and secondary immunization, and bulk PBMC replicates and cell subsets were isolated.

The CDR3 runs 14 residues from the cysteine to the phenylalanine. Just the 42-base CDR3 DNA is kept, in frame starting at base 1. V has 2 bases trimmed and J has 6 bases trimmed; junction bases matching no gene number 5. The study at large found these results: Computational filtering was required because FACS-sorted repertoires could contain abundant contaminating clonotypes from the bulk population. The secondary T-cell response was weaker than the primary response but faster, peaking on day 5 instead of day 15. Most clones expanded after primary vaccination were re-detected after the booster (almost 97% of CD4 and roughly 87% of CD8), suggesting broad memory maintenance. A small share of clonotypes occurred in both CD4 and CD8 compartments, likely arising from convergent recombination. The study included only a couple of donors, which limits how far the findings can be generalized.

A note on this clonotype: Its antigen is unknown. Per-nucleotide qualities are absent, and no much larger clonotype sits a single base away.

The intended sense of this specimen's treatment or condition label: live attenuated yellow fever vaccine strain. At each blood-draw timepoint, two biological replicates of bulk PBMCs were obtained. A standard Ficoll-Paque protocol was used to isolate PBMCs from peripheral blood. TriZol was used to extract RNA from bulk PBMCs, from CD4 and CD8 fractions, and from dextramer-positive and dextramer-negative fractions. TCR cDNA was synthesized by 5'RACE template switching, which introduced a universal primer site and unique molecular identifiers. Priming of cDNA synthesis was performed from both the TCR alpha and TCR beta constant segments. Library amplification used two PCR steps, and the second PCR step added sample barcodes and sequencing adapters. Sequencing of the libraries was done on either Illumina HiSeq 2500 (2x100 bp) or NovaSeq (2x150 bp). Processing in the source paper ran as follows. MIGEC was used to demultiplex reads and collapse the reads into UMI consensus sequences, and MiXCR was used for V(D)J alignment. Clonotypes responding to the vaccine were identified with edgeR on replicate PBMC samples, with the criteria of FDR below 0.01 and a log2 fold change above 5 up to day 15. Each bulk clonotype was labeled CD4 or CD8 based on which sequenced repertoire, CD4 or CD8, contained the clonotype at higher abundance. Starting from the raw public reads, TCRdb applied fastp trimming at Q25, assembled clones with MiXCR and retained in-frame beta chains. For every CDR3 protein sequence, its rows merge into one entry that carries the most common genes and DNA. The V and J calls shown here were made by TCRdb, not taken from the authors' results. The sample table holds more than 350,000 distinct CDR3 sequences, of which more than 9% were seen once. Jointly, the top ten make up roughly 18% of the sample.

The sample in question was PBMCs, obtained on the day of the first yellow fever vaccination. The chain is encoded by TRBV12-3 or TRBV12-4 joined to TRBJ2-5, with 8 bases aligning to TRBD2. The TCR sequence derives from a man younger than 30 who received the YFV17D yellow fever vaccine. CDR3 reads: CASSLSGGGKTQYF. The DNA sequence reads TGTGCCAGCAGTTTAAGCGGGGGAGGGAAGACCCAGTACTTC.